One and the same sample provided the 5 T cell receptor beta chains below, sequenced in a study of T-cell memory formation after mild COVID-19. TCRdb reprocessed the 5' RACE reads with MiXCR, giving one entry per CDR3 protein. In the table there are over 300,000 distinct CDR3 sequences, roughly 19% of which are singletons. The specimen was PBMCs or a T cell subset sorted from them (not recorded which). These TCRs come from a man between 18 and 35 years old who had mild COVID-19 (a few samples of this study predate the infection). Cell type and time point are not known.

This clonotype was detected only a few times. The chain is built from TRBV5-1 and TRBJ1-2, with 8 bases fitting TRBD1. The CDR3 length is 13 residues. Germline assignment: CDR1 SGHRS and CDR2 YFSETQ. V lost 4 bases to trimming and J lost 8 bases; unmatched junction nucleotides: 7. CDR3 nucleotide sequence: TGCGCCAGCAGCCCGGACAGGGCTTGGGGCTACACCTTC. Amino acid sequence: CASSPDRAWGYTF. The full variable domain, completed using reference TRBV5-1 and TRBJ1-2, is KAGVTQTPRYLIKTRGQQVTLSCSPISGHRSVSWYQQTPGQGLQFLFEYFSETQRNKGNFPGRFSGRQFSNSRSEMNVSTLELGDSALYLCASSPDRAWGYTFGSGTRLTVV.

This clonotype has only a few counts. J is TRBJ2-1 and V is TRBV5-1, with 7 bases that match TRBD2. The CDR3 runs 16 residues. Trimming at V came to 0 bases and at J to 0 bases, leaving 3 bases not matched to a gene. Germline CDR1 and CDR2: SGHRS and YFSETQ. CDR3 protein: CASSLVSGFSYNEQFF. For the CDR3, the DNA is TGCGCCAGCAGCTTGGTTAGCGGGTTCTCCTACAATGAGCAGTTCTTC.

V is TRBV6-6 and J is TRBJ1-1; D call uncertain. Germline assignment: CDR1 MNHNY and CDR2 SVGAGI (reference sequence). The germline V and J ends were trimmed by 6 bases and 1 base, with 15 bases remaining between them. CDR3 length equals 15 residues. The CDR3 nucleotides are TGTGCCAGCAGCTTTATATGGATTAAGAACACTGAAGCTTTCTTT. Encoded protein: CASSFIWIKNTEAFF.

This clonotype was seen a few times. This chain joins TRBV5-5 and TRBJ1-6; D is perhaps TRBD1 (5 bases). Trimming stripped 4 bases from V and 0 bases from J, with 11 bases between. From germline, CDR1 is SGHKS and CDR2 YYEKEE (reference sequence). The CDR3 runs to 16 residues. DNA of the CDR3: TGTGCCAGCAGCCTCAGGGAAAGCTCCTATAATTCACCCCTCCACTTT. Protein sequence: CASSLRESSYNSPLHF.

This chain connects TRBV7-6 to TRBJ2-5, with D possibly being TRBD1 (6 bases). The CDR3 has 15 amino acids. Trimming pared 9 bases from V and 3 bases from J, leaving 20 bases between. Germline values: CDR1 SGHVS, CDR2 FNYEAQ. This chain's CDR3 is CASWSLQGKEETQYF. CDR3 DNA sequence: TGTGCCAGTTGGTCCCTTCAGGGGAAGGAAGAGACCCAGTACTTC.